These T cell receptor beta chains were read from a single sample in a study of Ad26.COV2.S vaccination and SARS-CoV-2 variants. Clones were read by immunoSEQ multiplex PCR, and TCRdb kept only the in-frame ones, dropping some. The sample has about 500,000 clones, 70% to 90% seen once. The material sequenced was peripheral blood, taken in a trial of Ad26.COV2.S vaccine versus placebo. All receptors come from a person aged 18 to 59 who received the Ad26.COV2.S COVID-19 vaccine or a placebo. Both conserved end residues are part of each CDR3. Fields, in order: J gene, D gene, clone size, V gene, CDR3 length, CDR3 DNA, CDR3 protein. The D gene is left open where the match is weak. Size tells how often a clone was seen (once, few, many) or the class of an expanded clone, and some rows leave it out.

TRBJ2-3 TRBD2 . TRBV2 17 TGTGCCAGCAGGGAAAATCGACTAGCGGGAGGGGGAGATACGCAGTATTTT CASRENRLAGGGDTQYF
TRBJ1-1 TRBD1 . TRBV27 15 TGTGCCAGCAGACCAACCGGGACAGGGAACACTGAAGCTTTCTTT CASRPTGTGNTEAFF
TRBJ1-3 . . TRBV2 15 TGTGCCAGCAGACGAGGGGGTGATTCTGGAAACACCATATATTTT CASRRGGDSGNTIYF
TRBJ2-3 TRBD2 . TRBV30 16 TGTGCCTGGAGAGGACTAGCGGGGGGGCGCATAGATACGCAGTATTTT CAWRGLAGGRIDTQYF
TRBJ2-7 TRBD1 once TRBV7-2 22 TGTGCCAGCAGCTTAGCATCGGGAAACAGGGGATTGTTGTATACCGCCCTCTACGAGCAGTACTTC CASSLASGNRGLLYTALYEQYF
TRBJ2-1 TRBD2 . TRBV11-3 15 TGTGCCAGCAGCTTTGGGACTAGCGCTTACAATGAGCAGTTCTTC CASSFGTSAYNEQFF
TRBJ2-1 TRBD1 . TRBV7-9 15 TGTGCCAGCAGCTCCTCCGGGACAGATTACAATGAGCAGTTCTTC CASSSSGTDYNEQFF
TRBJ2-5 . . TRBV6-2/TRBV6-3 15 TGTGCCAGCAGTTACTCGGGAGGACTGTCGGAGACCCAGTACTTC CASSYSGGLSETQYF
TRBJ2-1 TRBD1 once TRBV5-1 15 TGCGCCAGCAGCTTGGGGACAGGTATCTACAATGAGCAGTTCTTC CASSLGTGIYNEQFF
TRBJ2-1 TRBD2 . TRBV4-3 19 TGCGCCAGCAGCCTCAACGTAGCGGGGGGGAGATTTGTAAACAATGAGCAGTTCTTC CASSLNVAGGRFVNNEQFF
TRBJ1-2 TRBD1 . TRBV6-4 15 TGTGCCAGCAGTGCCGAGACAGGGGCGATCTATGGCTACACCTTC CASSAETGAIYGYTF
TRBJ1-5 . . TRBV30 12 TGTGCCTGGAACGAGGCAAGTAAGCCCCAGCATTTT CAWNEASKPQHF
TRBJ1-2 TRBD1 . TRBV27 14 TGTGCCAGCAGTCGATCTTGGGACAGACATGGCTACACCTTC CASSRSWDRHGYTF
TRBJ2-6 . . TRBV4-1 19 TGCGCCAGCAGCCAAGAAGAGGTCGGCAGGGGCTCTGGGGCCAACGTCCTGACTTTC CASSQEEVGRGSGANVLTF
TRBJ1-1 TRBD1 . TRBV11-3 13 TGTGCCAGCAGCTTGACAGGGATGACTGAAGCTTTCTTT CASSLTGMTEAFF
TRBJ2-5 TRBD2 . TRBV3-1/TRBV3-2 14 TGTGCCAGCAGCCAAGGGGCGGGGGAAGAGACCCAGTACTTC CASSQGAGEETQYF
TRBJ2-7 . few TRBV6-6 15 TGTGCCAGCAGTTACAGCCCTTATCCCCCCTACGAGCAGTACTTC CASSYSPYPPYEQYF
TRBJ2-3 TRBD2 . TRBV9 14 TGTGCCAGCAGCCCCGGACTAGCGACAGATACGCAGTATTTT CASSPGLATDTQYF
TRBJ1-5 . . TRBV28 17 TGTGCCAGCAGTTTGGATGAAGGGTGGGGGGGCGGACAGCCCCAGCATTTT CASSLDEGWGGGQPQHF
TRBJ1-4 . . TRBV27 15 TGTGCCAGCAGTTTATTCGCAGTCGGGGATGAAAAACTGTTTTTT CASSLFAVGDEKLFF
TRBJ2-1 . . TRBV7-3 14 TGTGCCAGCAGCTTTGACAGCCAAGACAATGAGCAGTTCTTC CASSFDSQDNEQFF
TRBJ2-3 . . TRBV30 14 TGTGCCTGGAGTCCGGACCCATGGGTAGATACGCAGTATTTT CAWSPDPWVDTQYF